The 10 T cell receptor beta chains presented below share a single source sample, sequenced in a study of blood T cells in healthy people across ages. Primers used in a second PCR of roughly 7 to 12 cycles were a sample-barcoded 5' primer and a J-beta primer mix. TCRdb fed the 5' RACE reads into MiXCR, producing one record per CDR3 protein. Here the sample spans roughly 1,500,000 distinct CDR3 sequences, approximately 40% being singletons. Sequencing input: blood. The source of these receptors is a woman aged 18-29 years in good health.

A few counts support this clonotype. This chain joins TRBV2 and TRBJ2-7; D might be TRBD2 (5 bases). This CDR3 has 13 residues. The germline V gene has CDR1 SNHLY and CDR2 FYNNEI. Trimming removed 6 bases from V and 7 bases from J, with 16 bases in between. CDR3 coding DNA: TGTGCCAGCAGGCACTACAGTAGCGATGAGCAGTACTTC. It is translated as CASRHYSSDEQYF.

This rearrangement joins TRBV6-5 to TRBJ2-1; D not resolved. The germline V gene has CDR1 MNHEY and CDR2 SVGAGI. The V gene lost 2 bases and the J gene lost 4 bases, with 12 bases spanning the gap. This CDR3 contains 15 residues. CDR3: CASSYSLGPYNEQFF. CDR3 bases: TGTGCCAGCAGTTACAGTTTAGGCCCTTACAATGAGCAGTTCTTC.

J is TRBJ1-1 and V is TRBV5-1; D might be TRBD1 (6 bases). With 1 base removed from V and 5 bases from J, the gap between germline ends came to 15 bases. Germline CDR1 is SGHRS and CDR2 is YFSETQ. The CDR3 covers 15 residues. CDR3 amino acids: CASSLNGGEGTEAFF. The CDR3 DNA is TGCGCCAGCAGCTTGAACGGGGGCGAGGGGACTGAAGCTTTCTTT.

This chain uses TRBV6-5 with TRBJ2-1; the match to TRBD2 covers 9 bases. This CDR3 region has 19 residues. Germline-derived CDR1 and CDR2 are MNHEY and SVGAGI. Trimming cost V 4 bases and J 7 bases; bases outside gene matches: 20. CDR3 protein: CASSFFGLAGPQSGNEQFF. The CDR3 coding sequence is TGTGCCAGCAGTTTTTTTGGGCTAGCGGGACCCCAATCAGGGAATGAGCAGTTCTTC.

This clonotype was counted between two and nine times. This chain connects TRBV6-5 to TRBJ2-1; 12 positions agree with TRBD2. The germline gives CDR1 MNHEY, CDR2 SVGAGI. V lost 0 bases to trimming and J lost 1 base; unmatched junction nucleotides: 1. The CDR3 length is 17 residues. CDR3 nucleotide sequence: TGTGCCAGCAGTTACTCCGGACTAGCGGGGTCCTACAATGAGCAGTTCTTC. The encoded protein is CASSYSGLAGSYNEQFF.

CDR3 sequence: CAGRRLAGAKGDTQYF. CDR3 DNA sequence: TGTGCCGGAAGAAGACTAGCGGGAGCGAAAGGAGATACGCAGTATTTT. The chain carries TRBV6-1 and TRBJ2-3; 12 nucleotides align to TRBD2. In germline, CDR1 is MNHNS, CDR2 SASEGT. Trimming cost V 11 bases and J 5 bases; bases outside gene matches: 14. The CDR3 loop spans 16 amino acids.

This clonotype was found a few times. The rearrangement uses TRBV7-2 and TRBJ2-1; D remains unclear. Between the trimmed V and J ends, which lost 1 base and 4 bases, there was a span of 11 bases. CDR1 is SGHTA and CDR2 is FQGNSA in the germline V gene. The CDR3 covers 15 residues. DNA for the CDR3: TGTGCCAGCAGCTTAGGTCTGGTGTGGTACAATGAGCAGTTCTTC. It codes for CASSLGLVWYNEQFF.

The rearrangement uses TRBV6-5 and TRBJ2-2; 9 bases align to TRBD2. The germline CDR1 and CDR2 sequences are MNHEY and SVGAGI. The CDR3 extends over 16 amino acids. The junction had 10 bases not matched to a gene; V was cut back by 8 bases and J by 3 bases. CDR3 protein: CASLSVASGDTGELFF. The CDR3 bases are TGTGCCAGCCTGTCGGTGGCTAGCGGGGACACCGGGGAGCTGTTTTTT.

This chain links TRBV7-9 with TRBJ1-1, with D maybe TRBD1 (6 bases). The CDR3 consists of 14 residues. Per germline, CDR1 SEHNR and CDR2 FQNEAQ (reference sequence). Trimming stripped 1 base from V and 10 bases from J, with 16 bases between. The CDR3 protein is CASSLEVNGGRAFF. CDR3 bases: TGTGCCAGCAGCTTAGAGGTCAATGGGGGGCGAGCTTTCTTT. Supplemented by reference TRBV7-9 and TRBJ1-1, the full variable domain reads DTGVSQNPRHKITKRGQNVTFRCDPISEHNRLYWYRQTLGQGPEFLTYFQNEAQLEKSRLLSDRFSAERPKGSFSTLEIQRTEQGDSAMYLCASSLEVNGGRAFFGQGTRLTVV.

J is TRBJ2-7 and V is TRBV5-5; D possibly corresponds to TRBD2 (7 bases). V lost 2 bases to trimming and J lost 2 bases, with 20 bases between them. Germline assignment: CDR1 SGHKS and CDR2 YYEKEE (reference sequence). This CDR3 contains 17 residues. The CDR3: CASSFRPGGRGTYEQYF. CDR3 DNA: TGTGCCAGCAGCTTCCGACCCGGGGGGCGCGGTACCTACGAGCAGTACTTC.